One T cell receptor (beta chain) is described in this entry. Antigen specificity is unknown. The data were taken from a study of T cells in tuberculosis. Study conclusions and caveats: GMM-specific TCRs were nearer to active tuberculosis alpha repertoires, suggesting expansion.

The CDR3 runs to 16 residues. The trim removed 6 bases at V and 7 bases at J, leaving 17 bases unmatched. Germline V CDR1 and CDR2: SNHLY, FYNNEI. The method was immunoSEQ multiplex PCR; TCRdb's version includes in-frame clones alone and lacks a portion of them. Among tens of thousands of clones listed, about 93% were seen once. Sequencing was performed on PBMCs. The receptor was isolated from a donor between 10 and 35 years old with latent tuberculosis or without tuberculosis infection. This chain connects TRBV2 to TRBJ1-2, with 7 bases identical to TRBD1. CDR3 bases: TGTGCCAGCAGGCCCTCGGTGGGCAGGGGGTCGGGTGGCTACACCTTC. Its translation: CASRPSVGRGSGGYTF.